These T cell receptor beta chains were read from a single sample in a study of regulatory T cells in long-lasting Graves disease. MiXCR was run by TCRdb on the multiplex PCR reads, yielding one entry per CDR3 protein. The sample consists of about 420,000 distinct CDR3 sequences, about 16% of them appearing once. The sample was also linked to a second study, of T cells in Graves' hyperthyroidism and ophthalmopathy.

The sequenced sample was peripheral blood mononuclear cells (PBMCs), obtained at new diagnosis, from a patient treated with antithyroid drugs. The receptor source for this set is a woman between 18 and 29 years old with Graves disease. The CDR3 runs from the conserved cysteine through the conserved F or W. A D gene is named only where the DNA matches it firmly. Clone size is not always given. Where it is, it says once, few, many or a class for expanded clones.

cdr3_nt,cdr3_aa,v_call,clone_size,j_call,d_call
TGTGCCAGCAGTCGTAGCTACTACGAGCAGTACTTC,CASSRSYYEQYF,TRBV2,many,TRBJ2-7,.
TGTGCCAGTACTCCGACAGGGTGGGGTTTTGGGGCCAACGTCCTGACTTTC,CASTPTGWGFGANVLTF,TRBV19,.,TRBJ2-6,TRBD1
TGTGCCAGCAGCGTAGTTGGGGGTGGCTACACCTTC,CASSVVGGGYTF,TRBV9,many,TRBJ1-2,.
TGTGCCATCTCGACAGGGAAAGAGAGTAATTCACCCCTCCACTTT,CAISTGKESNSPLHF,TRBV10-3,few,TRBJ1-6,TRBD1
TGTGCCAGCACGGTGGGGCAGGGAGGCTGGCAGCCCCAGCATTTT,CASTVGQGGWQPQHF,TRBV6-1,few,TRBJ1-5,.
TGTGCCAGCAGTACCCTAGCGGGCACTGCCAATGAGCAGTTCTTC,CASSTLAGTANEQFF,TRBV25-1,.,TRBJ2-1,TRBD2
TGCGCCAGCAGCCCTTACCACCGGACTAGGACCTACAATGAGCAGTTCTTC,CASSPYHRTRTYNEQFF,TRBV5-1,many,TRBJ2-1,TRBD2
TGCGGGGTTGCGGTGTCCTACGAGCAGTACTTC,CGVAVSYEQYF,TRBV29-1,.,TRBJ2-7,.
TGTGCCAGCAGCTCCCTGGGGGTCGGCAATCAGCCCCAGCATTTT,CASSSLGVGNQPQHF,TRBV7-2,few,TRBJ1-5,.
TGCGCCAGCAGCCAAGGCTTTAGCCTCTCCCTCTTCAACGAGCAGTACTTC,CASSQGFSLSLFNEQYF,TRBV4-3,many,TRBJ2-7,.
TGTGCCAGCAGTACCCCCAGCGGGAAATCCGGGGAGCTGTTTTTT,CASSTPSGKSGELFF,TRBV6-1,.,TRBJ2-2,TRBD2
TGTGCCAGCAGCTTAGTGGCTTTGGGACAGCCCCAGCATTTT,CASSLVALGQPQHF,TRBV7-2,.,TRBJ1-5,.
TGTGCCAGCAGGTCCCTGCAGGGGGAAACAGATACGCAGTATTTT,CASRSLQGETDTQYF,TRBV28,.,TRBJ2-3,TRBD1
TGTGCCAGCAGTGCCCAGGGGGCGCGCAATTTCAACGAGCAGTACTTC,CASSAQGARNFNEQYF,TRBV6-1,.,TRBJ2-7,TRBD1
TGCAGTGCTAGTCGGGACGAAAGCACCTACAATGAGCAGTTCTTC,CSASRDESTYNEQFF,TRBV20-1,few,TRBJ2-1,.
TGTGCCAGCAGCTTAGCGCAGAACGAGCAGTACTTC,CASSLAQNEQYF,TRBV7-2,many,TRBJ2-7,.
TGCAGTGCTAGAACCGGGCCCAATGAGCAGTTCTTC,CSARTGPNEQFF,TRBV20-1,many,TRBJ2-1,.
TGTGCCAGCAGCTTGAGGGGGGAAACCTACGAGCAGTACTTC,CASSLRGETYEQYF,TRBV7-9,many,TRBJ2-7,.
TGCAGTGCTAGAGACCCGGCCTCCTACAATGAGCAGTTCTTC,CSARDPASYNEQFF,TRBV20-1,many,TRBJ2-1,.
TGTGCCAGCAGCTTAGAAGTCAGGGAGGATGAAGCTTTCTTT,CASSLEVREDEAFF,TRBV7-2,many,TRBJ1-1,.
TGCAGCGTTGGCCACGGCGGGGGTTCCTACGAGCAGTACTTC,CSVGHGGGSYEQYF,TRBV29-1,.,TRBJ2-7,TRBD2
TGTGCCAGCAGCTTATTTCTCCAAGAGACCCAGTACTTC,CASSLFLQETQYF,TRBV7-2,few,TRBJ2-5,.
TGTGCCAGCACGGTCGTCAGTAACACTGAAGCTTTCTTT,CASTVVSNTEAFF,TRBV9,.,TRBJ1-1,.
TGTGCCAGCGACACAGGAAAGGGCACAGATACGCAGTATTTT,CASDTGKGTDTQYF,TRBV6-1,many,TRBJ2-3,.
TGTGCCAGCAGTTTGGGACAAGGGAAAAGGGGAGAGACCCAGTACTTC,CASSLGQGKRGETQYF,TRBV12-3/TRBV12-4,.,TRBJ2-5,.
TGTGCCAGCAGCTTACTCGGGGGGAACGAACTGTTTTTT,CASSLLGGNELFF,TRBV13,.,TRBJ1-4,.
TGTGCCATCAGTTTCAGACCCGCGAACACTGAAGCTTTCTTT,CAISFRPANTEAFF,TRBV10-3,many,TRBJ1-1,.
TGTGCCAGCTCAAGGGACAGGATATATTCCTACGAGCAGTACTTC,CASSRDRIYSYEQYF,TRBV18,.,TRBJ2-7,TRBD1
TGTGCCACCAGTGACCTGGACTACAATGAGCAGTTCTTC,CATSDLDYNEQFF,TRBV24-1,few,TRBJ2-1,.
TGTGCCAGCAGCACGTTAAGGACAGGCCTGAACACTGAAGCTTTCTTT,CASSTLRTGLNTEAFF,TRBV7-9,.,TRBJ1-1,TRBD1
TGCGCCAGCAGCTTGTCAATCTCGGCTGCAGGCTACACCTTC,CASSLSISAAGYTF,TRBV5-1,.,TRBJ1-2,.
TGTGCCTGGGGATGGACAGGGGCGGGTTCACCCCTCCACTTT,CAWGWTGAGSPLHF,TRBV30,few,TRBJ1-6,TRBD1
TGTGCCAGCAGTTTCCAGGGTGTCAATGGCTACACCTTC,CASSFQGVNGYTF,TRBV28,few,TRBJ1-2,.
TGTGCCAGCAGTGGTCCAGACAAAACCGCATTTTACGAGCAGTACTTC,CASSGPDKTAFYEQYF,TRBV28,many,TRBJ2-7,.